This TCR beta chain is from a study of blood T cell repertoires in COVID-19. Looking at the study overall: Sources were T cells, B-cell-depleted T cells, or PBMCs; the material itself was cDNA or gDNA.

Some clones are missing from TCRdb's copy, which holds only in-frame ones; the method was immunoSEQ multiplex PCR. The table has 62,000 or so clones, 65% to 90% seen once. CDR3 length equals 17 residues. The germline V gene encodes CDR1 SGHNT and CDR2 YYREEE (reference sequence). Trimming took 4 bases from V and 5 from J; bases not matched to a gene: 8. The V and J genes are TRBV5-4 and TRBJ2-5, with TRBD2 matching over 16 bases. The sample taken for sequencing was peripheral blood. This clonotype originated in a woman aged 55-69 years with acute or convalescent COVID-19. CDR3: CASSPGLAGGPEETQYF. The DNA of the CDR3 is TGTGCCAGCAGCCCGGGACTAGCGGGAGGGCCCGAGGAGACCCAGTACTTC.